This T cell receptor (beta chain) was recovered during a study of molecular identifiers for immune sequencing clone quantification (dated by TCRdb to the late 2010s). Describing the broader study: For a replicate experiment, RNA from around 20,000 or 100,000 naive CD8 T cells was divided into five aliquots, of which four were sequenced. This methods study used CD8 T cells to benchmark TCR RNA copy counting and molecular-identifier clustering-based TCR repertoire sequencing (MIDCIRS). Broader findings and caveats from the paper: Naive libraries contained spiked-in Jurkat TCR RNA (approximately ten copies' worth), which is not part of the donor repertoire. Spiked-in Jurkat TCR RNA equivalent to a single cell was reported to be detectable even among approximately 900,000 naive CD8 T cells. When barcode sub-clustering was left out, chimeric consensus sequences inflated TCR diversity, with chimeras reaching as high as 47%. In CMV-specific effector cells, clones with more than 20 RNA copies accounted for over 97% of molecules, whereas in naive cells such clones accounted for under 1%. Modeling estimated around 3.2 recovered TCR RNA copies per cell, compared with about ten by digital PCR, which implies roughly 30% capture efficiency. Highly expanded clone sizes could be underestimated because identical TCR molecules may share a barcode.

Library prep was done by PCR. The listed sequencing device is NextSeq 500. Bulk TCR libraries were generated as previously described, with the TCR primers listed in Table S5 used. Total RNA was purified with the Qiagen AllPrep DNA/RNA kit. Before analysis, reads from multiple sequencing runs of one library were combined. The published analysis was carried out like this. Reads were retained only if an exact TCR constant sequence was present, and the retained reads were trimmed to 150 nt and grouped according to their 12-nt molecular barcodes. Reads in each barcode group were sub-clustered using a 15% Levenshtein threshold, and a quality-weighted consensus sequence was built for each RNA molecule. Non-functional sequences were discarded, and so were lower-count sequences lying one edit away from another sequence. Barcode sub-clusters with fewer than 20% of the maximum read count were removed, based on fitting two negative binomial distributions. TCRdb's own reprocessing of the public reads used fastp at Q25 and MiXCR and kept productive beta chains. A single entry per CDR3 protein holds the most common genes and DNA from its merged rows. None of the V and J calls come from the authors' own analysis; TCRdb made them. For this sample the table gives more than 450,000 distinct CDR3 sequences, of which around 23% were detected only once. Jointly, the top ten make up 0.7% to 0.9% of the sample.

In the case of this clonotype: Its antigen is still unknown. Base qualities are not at hand, and no much larger clone is one base apart.

Germline trimming: 3 bases from V, 2 bases from J; junction bases outside gene matches: 7. The germline V gene specifies KGHSH as CDR1 and LQKENI as CDR2. The CDR3, from cysteine to phenylalanine, totals 15 residues. Only the CDR3 portion is preserved as DNA: 45 bases, with reading frame beginning at the first base. Libraries of naive CD8 T cells were built from anywhere between about 17,000 and 1,000,000 sorted cells, with 10%, 30% or 50% of the purified RNA used. On a BD FACSAria II, naive CD8 T cells were FACS-sorted as CD8+CD4-CCR7+CD45RA+ and collected into RLT Plus buffer. To test detection sensitivity, Jurkat RNA equivalent to roughly nine TCR copies was spiked into samples of roughly 17,000-1,000,000 naive CD8 T cells. Enrichment of CD8 T cells was done with RosetteSep CD8+ T Cell Enrichment Cocktail plus Ficoll-Paque, and ACK red cell lysis came afterward.

The sequencing sample was made of naive CD8+ T cells from blood, with Jurkat cell RNA spiked in. The label giving this sample's cell subset or site can be read as: FACS-sorted CD8+CD4-CCR7+CD45RA+ naive T cells. The clonotype originates from a human donor in good health. Some libraries in this study had Jurkat cell RNA spiked in. The chain employs TRBV18 and TRBJ2-7, with 7 bases in between that match TRBD1. The CDR3 region: CASSPTGTVTYEQYF. The nucleotide sequence is TGTGCCAGCTCACCGACAGGGACCGTAACCTACGAGCAGTACTTC. Reference TRBV18 and TRBJ2-7 proteins supply the regions before and after the CDR3; the full variable domain is: NAGVMQNPRHLVRRRGQEARLRCSPMKGHSHVYWYRQLPEEGLKFMVYLQKENIIDESGMPKERFSAEFPKEGPSILRIQQVVRGDSAAYFCASSPTGTVTYEQYFGPGTRLTVT.